A single sample is the source of the 24 T cell receptor beta chains below, sequenced in a study of early T cells in non-severe SARS-CoV-2 infection. TCRdb used MiXCR to reprocess the 5' RACE reads, holding one entry per CDR3 protein. The sample records tens of thousands of distinct CDR3 sequences, under 8.5% being singletons. The specimen was whole blood, collected at baseline. All receptors come from an adult who was a healthcare worker with PCR-confirmed SARS-CoV-2 infection or an uninfected control (not recorded which).

In its sample, this clonotype was seen many times. The chain couples TRBV6-2 or TRBV6-3 to TRBJ1-2; D is undetermined. From germline, CDR1 is MNHEY and CDR2 SVGEGT. V was cut by 6 bases and J by 4 bases, with 12 bases left in between. The CDR3 is made up of 13 amino acids. CDR3 protein: CASRHGPGYGYTF. CDR3 nucleotides: TGTGCCAGCAGACATGGACCGGGCTATGGCTACACCTTC.

This clonotype came up many times. The CDR3 protein is CSAREVRGGAPYNEQFF. The CDR3 DNA sequence: TGCAGTGCTAGAGAGGTTAGGGGGGGCGCACCCTACAATGAGCAGTTCTTC. The chain joins TRBV20-1 to TRBJ2-1; the D gene is possibly TRBD2 (7 bases). The CDR3 loop spans 17 amino acids. CDR1 and CDR2 (germline): DFQATT, SNEGSKA (reference sequence). Trimming pared 0 bases from V and 2 bases from J, leaving 17 bases between.

This clonotype came up many times. CDR3 sequence: CATSLGTSDPRELFF. CDR3 nucleotide sequence: TGTGCCACCTCTCTTGGGACTAGCGACCCCAGGGAGCTGTTTTTT. The chain joins TRBV15 to TRBJ2-2; TRBD2 matches 10 bases. V lost 8 bases and J lost 9; bases outside the gene matches: 12. The CDR3 loop spans 15 amino acids. Germline CDR1 LNHNV, CDR2 YYDKDF (reference sequence).

Ten or more counts support this clonotype. The rearrangement links TRBV19 to TRBJ2-1, with TRBD1 matching 7 bases. The junction had 19 bases not matched to a gene; V was cut back by 9 bases and J by 8 bases. Germline loops: CDR1 LNHDA, CDR2 SQIVND (reference sequence). This CDR3 is 16 amino acids long. CDR3 sequence: CASEGPHRGGGDEQFF. The DNA of the CDR3 is TGTGCCAGCGAAGGACCTCACAGGGGCGGTGGGGATGAGCAGTTCTTC.

The chain joins TRBV13 to TRBJ2-7; maybe TRBD2 (6 bases). V was cut by 5 bases and J by 6 bases, with 17 bases left in between. The CDR3 runs 14 residues. Germline CDR1 PRHDT, CDR2 FYEKMQ (reference sequence). CDR3 coding DNA: TGTGCCAGCAGCCGAGGACTAAGCCCGTTCGAGCAGTACTTC. Its protein product is CASSRGLSPFEQYF.

This clonotype has more than one count but fewer than ten. The genes are TRBV29-1 and TRBJ2-7; possible D gene TRBD2, 6 bases. Germline V gene sequence: CDR1 SQVTM, CDR2 ANQGSEA. Trimming cost V 6 bases and J 0 bases, with 12 bases left between them. This CDR3 contains 13 residues. This CDR3 reads CSVQTGSSYEQYF. DNA for the CDR3: TGCAGCGTCCAGACCGGGAGCTCCTACGAGCAGTACTTC.

This clonotype was seen repeatedly, ten times or more. This chain uses TRBV10-3 with TRBJ1-2; D perhaps matches TRBD1 (6 bases). The CDR3 is 13 residues long. V lost 4 bases and J lost 8, with 14 bases in between. The V gene's germline CDR1 is ENHRY and CDR2 SYGVKD. The CDR3 DNA reads as TGTGCCATCAGTGGGGTCCCGGACAGAGGCTACACCTTC. The encoded protein is CAISGVPDRGYTF.

The chain couples TRBV9 to TRBJ1-1; D ambiguous. The CDR3 runs 14 residues. CDR1 SGDLS and CDR2 YYNGEE come from the germline V gene. V lost 0 bases, J lost 1 base, and 7 bases lay in between. In DNA, the CDR3 is TGTGCCAGCAGCGTAGACGGCCGGAACACTGAAGCTTTCTTT. This sequence encodes CASSVDGRNTEAFF.

J is TRBJ2-1 and V is TRBV18, with 9 bases fitting TRBD1. V gave up 6 bases and J gave up 3 bases; unmatched junction bases: 6. CDR1 is KGHSH, CDR2 LQKENI, per germline. CDR3 length: 15 residues. The CDR3 loop is CASSEQGAIYNEQFF. CDR3 nucleotide sequence: TGTGCCAGCTCTGAACAGGGGGCAATCTACAATGAGCAGTTCTTC.

This clonotype was counted at least ten times. The germline gene is not matched at one end of the junction; a read error may be the cause. The V gene is TRBV5-4, the J gene TRBJ2-1, with D perhaps matching TRBD2 (6 bases). The CDR3 is 14 residues long. Germline values: CDR1 SGHNT, CDR2 YYREEE (reference sequence). CDR3 in amino acids: CVSAAGSSYNEQFF. The CDR3 DNA reads TGTGTCAGCGCGGCGGGGAGCTCCTACAATGAGCAGTTCTTC.

This clonotype came up many times. The V and J genes are TRBV20-1 and TRBJ2-5; the match to TRBD2 covers 7 bases. Germline values: CDR1 DFQATT, CDR2 SNEGSKA (reference sequence). The V segment lost 6 bases and the J segment 5 bases; nucleotides outside the gene matches: 12. There are 14 residues in the CDR3. The CDR3 sequence: CSAQAGTTYETQYF. The CDR3, as DNA: TGCAGTGCGCAAGCCGGGACTACATACGAGACCCAGTACTTC.

This clonotype has only a few counts. The chain recombines TRBV20-1 with TRBJ1-6; tentative D call: TRBD1 (6 bases). V was shortened by 6 bases and J by 4 bases, with 19 bases between the two germline ends. Germline CDR1 DFQATT, CDR2 SNEGSKA (reference sequence). This CDR3 has 16 amino acids. CDR3 in DNA: TGCAGTGCCTCAACTGAAGGACAGACTTATAATTCACCCCTCCACTTT. Amino acid sequence: CSASTEGQTYNSPLHF.

This clonotype was detected ten times or more. The chain employs TRBV7-2 and TRBJ2-1; tentative D call: TRBD2 (6 bases). The germline CDR1 and CDR2 sequences are SGHTA and FQGNSA. Deletions cut 6 bases from V and 5 bases from J, with 11 bases between. The CDR3 has 13 amino acids. The CDR3 nucleotides read TGTGCCAGCAGGTTGGAGGGAAACAATGAGCAGTTCTTC. It translates to CASRLEGNNEQFF.

The chain couples TRBV4-3 to TRBJ2-6; 7 bases are shared with TRBD1. This CDR3 comprises 17 residues. CDR1 and CDR2 (germline): LGHNA, YSLEER. V lost 4 bases, J lost 0 bases, and 6 bases stayed unmatched. The DNA for the CDR3 is TGCGCCAGCAGCCGGGGACAGCTCCTCTCTGGGGCCAACGTCCTGACTTTC. It is translated as CASSRGQLLSGANVLTF.

This clonotype was seen at least ten times. V usage is TRBV5-6 and J usage is TRBJ2-7; TRBD2 matches at 7 bases. Germline CDR1 is SGHDT and CDR2 is YYEEEE. The CDR3 consists of 13 residues. The junction had 4 bases not matched to a gene; V was cut back by 4 bases and J by 3 bases. CDR3 amino acids: CASSLSGHYEQYF. Written as DNA, the CDR3 is TGTGCCAGCAGCCTTAGCGGGCACTACGAGCAGTACTTC.

At least ten counts were recorded for this clonotype. This sequence joins TRBV24-1 and TRBJ2-5, with D unclear. Germline V lookup: CDR1 KGHDR, CDR2 SFDVKD. The V gene lost 0 bases and the J gene lost 3 bases, with 7 bases spanning the gap. The CDR3 length is 14 residues. Written as DNA, the CDR3 is TGTGCCACCAGTGATTTGAACCGTGAAGAGACCCAGTACTTC. Protein sequence: CATSDLNREETQYF.

The table lists this clonotype with a few counts. The rearrangement links TRBV10-3 to TRBJ1-6; D is possibly TRBD1 (6 bases). The CDR3 loop spans 16 amino acids. The V end was cut by 4 bases, the J end by 5 bases, with 15 bases between. Looked up from germline, CDR1 is ENHRY and CDR2 is SYGVKD. CDR3 bases: TGTGCCATCAGTGCGTACGGGACAACTAATAATTCACCCCTCCACTTT. Its protein is CAISAYGTTNNSPLHF.

This clonotype was seen repeatedly, ten times or more. The V call is TRBV6-4, the J call TRBJ2-7, with 7 positions matching TRBD2. Germline assignment: CDR1 MRHNA and CDR2 SNTAGT. The CDR3 is 11 amino acids. V shed 10 bases and J 4 bases; nucleotides not matched to a gene: 4. The CDR3 region is CAKDGGYEQYF. CDR3 nucleotides: TGTGCCAAGGACGGGGGGTACGAGCAGTACTTC.

There are many counts of this clonotype. The chain recombines TRBV24-1 with TRBJ1-1; a possible D gene is TRBD1 (5 bases). This CDR3 has 14 residues. V was shortened by 5 bases and J by 0 bases, with 9 bases between the two germline ends. Germline CDR1 is KGHDR and CDR2 is SFDVKD. As DNA, the CDR3 is TGTGCCACCAGTGCGGGACGTTTGAACACTGAAGCTTTCTTT. Residues: CATSAGRLNTEAFF.

This clonotype was counted at least ten times. This chain links TRBV29-1 with TRBJ2-5; D perhaps matches TRBD1 (6 bases). CDR1 SQVTM and CDR2 ANQGSEA come from the germline V gene. This CDR3 comprises 13 residues. Trimming stripped 4 bases from V and 2 bases from J, with 11 bases between. The CDR3 here is CSVAGDLQETQYF. In DNA, the CDR3 is TGCAGCGTTGCAGGGGACCTACAAGAGACCCAGTACTTC.

This clonotype was seen many times. This sequence joins TRBV29-1 and TRBJ1-2, with D possibly being TRBD1 (5 bases). The ends were cut back, 4 bases at V and 4 bases at J, with 10 bases in the middle. CDR1 is SQVTM and CDR2 is ANQGSEA in the germline V gene. The CDR3 contains 12 residues. In DNA, the CDR3 is TGCAGCGTTGCCCCGGGACCCTATGGCTACACCTTC. Encoded protein: CSVAPGPYGYTF.

In regard to this clonotype: A much larger clone differs from this one at a single base, so this may be a read error. The chain employs TRBV29-1 and TRBJ2-3; D is possibly TRBD1 or TRBD2 (6 bases each). From germline, CDR1 is SQVTM and CDR2 ANQGSEA. Trimming removed 6 bases at V and 3 bases at J, with 16 bases between. The CDR3 has 14 amino acids. This CDR3 is CSVESWGATDTQYF. The CDR3 DNA follows: TGCAGCGTAGAATCTTGGGGGGCGACAGATACGCAGTATTTT.

This clonotype came up many times. This chain links TRBV20-1 with TRBJ1-5; no clear D. Trimming shortened V by 8 bases and J by 4 bases, and 15 bases separated the two germline ends. Germline-derived CDR1 and CDR2 are DFQATT and SNEGSKA (reference sequence). The CDR3 loop spans 13 amino acids. The CDR3 loop is CSPERRGNQPQHF. CDR3 DNA: TGCAGTCCCGAGAGACGGGGTAATCAGCCCCAGCATTTT.

This clonotype was observed at least ten times. V usage is TRBV7-6 and J usage is TRBJ1-2, with a tentative D call TRBD1 (5 bases). This CDR3 comprises 15 residues. V lost 2 bases and J lost 5, with 15 bases in between. The germline V gene encodes CDR1 SGHVS and CDR2 FNYEAQ. The CDR3 bases are TGTGCCAGCAGCTTAATTACGGGGCAGTCTTATGGCTACACCTTC. Amino acid sequence: CASSLITGQSYGYTF.